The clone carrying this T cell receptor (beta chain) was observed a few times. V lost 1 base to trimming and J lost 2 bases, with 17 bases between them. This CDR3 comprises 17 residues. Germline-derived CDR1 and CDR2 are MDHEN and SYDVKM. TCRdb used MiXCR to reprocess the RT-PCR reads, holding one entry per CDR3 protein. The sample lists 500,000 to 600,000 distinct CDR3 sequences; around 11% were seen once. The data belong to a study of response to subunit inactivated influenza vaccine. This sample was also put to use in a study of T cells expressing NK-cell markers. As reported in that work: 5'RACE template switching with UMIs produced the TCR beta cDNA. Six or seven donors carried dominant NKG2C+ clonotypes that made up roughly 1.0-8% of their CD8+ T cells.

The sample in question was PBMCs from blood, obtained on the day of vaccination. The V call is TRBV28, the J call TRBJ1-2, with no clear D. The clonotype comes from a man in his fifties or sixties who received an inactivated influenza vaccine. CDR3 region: CASSLYLPTATNYGYTF. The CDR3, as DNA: TGTGCCAGCAGTTTATACTTGCCTACAGCAACCAACTATGGCTACACCTTC.